The entry below describes one TCR beta chain. The sample originates from a study of blood T cell repertoires in COVID-19. Germline V gene lookup returns CDR1 LNHDA and CDR2 SQIVND (reference sequence). This CDR3 has 15 amino acids. Trimming stripped 3 bases from V and 2 bases from J, with 14 bases between. The table came from immunoSEQ multiplex PCR; TCRdb's copy has only in-frame clones and leaves some out. The data hold 150,000 to 200,000 clones, with about 86% observed a single time. Sequenced input: peripheral blood. The chain is built from TRBV19 and TRBJ2-7, with a tentative D call TRBD1 (6 bases). This receptor was identified in a man in his fifties or sixties with acute or convalescent COVID-19. CDR3 nucleotide sequence: TGTGCCAGTAGTATTTCGCCAGGGGAAACCTACGAGCAGTACTTC. Its translation: CASSISPGETYEQYF.